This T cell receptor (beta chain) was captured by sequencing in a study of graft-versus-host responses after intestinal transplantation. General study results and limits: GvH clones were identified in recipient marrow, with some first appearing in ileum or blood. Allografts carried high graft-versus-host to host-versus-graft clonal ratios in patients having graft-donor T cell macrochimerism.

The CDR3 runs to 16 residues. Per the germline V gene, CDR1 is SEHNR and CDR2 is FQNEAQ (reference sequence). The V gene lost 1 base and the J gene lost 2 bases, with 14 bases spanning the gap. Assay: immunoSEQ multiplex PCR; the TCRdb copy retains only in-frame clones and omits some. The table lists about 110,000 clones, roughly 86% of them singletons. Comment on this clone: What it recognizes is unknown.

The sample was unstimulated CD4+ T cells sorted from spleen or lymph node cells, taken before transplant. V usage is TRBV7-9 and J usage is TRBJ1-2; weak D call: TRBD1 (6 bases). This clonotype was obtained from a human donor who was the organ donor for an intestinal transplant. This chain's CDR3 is CASSLEGVRGNYGYTF. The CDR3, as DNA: TGTGCCAGCAGCTTAGAAGGAGTCAGGGGAAACTATGGCTACACCTTC.